This entry is about one TCR beta chain. The antigen is not known. Only in-frame clones appear in the TCRdb table, and some are missing; sequencing was by immunoSEQ multiplex PCR. The data contain some 140,000 clones, roughly nine tenths of them singletons. This sample was included in a study of T cells in localized non-small cell lung cancer. Germline CDR1 and CDR2: MDHEN and SYDVKM. Trimming took 5 bases from V and 0 from J; bases not matched to a gene: 10. CDR3 length equals 17 residues. Study-wide results and limits: Tumor showed lower T cell clonality than uninvolved adjacent lung, where it was highest. Paired adjacent lung recovered a median roughly 60 of the top 100 tumor clones.

The receptor was isolated from a female donor older than 55 with stage I lung adenocarcinoma. The rearrangement uses TRBV28 and TRBJ2-7, with TRBD2 matching 10 bases. The sample here was peripheral blood, taken before any cancer treatment. The CDR3 is CASSVQGLADGSYEQYF. CDR3 sequence (DNA): TGTGCCAGCAGTGTACAAGGACTAGCGGACGGCTCCTACGAGCAGTACTTC.